The next 5 T cell receptor beta chains were all read from a single sample in a study of blood T cell repertoires in COVID-19. Profiling relied on immunoSEQ multiplex PCR, and the TCRdb table lists in-frame clones only, not all of them. Of some 110,000 clones in the sample, 80% to 90% were seen once. Sequences were obtained from peripheral blood. The receptors were sampled from a man aged 60-69 years with acute or convalescent COVID-19.

The sample holds a few counts of this clone. V is TRBV18 and J is TRBJ1-1; D gene ambiguous. Germline V gene lookup returns CDR1 KGHSH and CDR2 LQKENI. V shed 0 bases and J shed 1 base, with 9 bases lying between them. The CDR3 loop spans 15 amino acids. As DNA, the CDR3 is TGTGCCAGCTCACCACCAATAGGAGCGAACACTGAAGCTTTCTTT. It is translated as CASSPPIGANTEAFF.

The rearrangement links TRBV6-5 to TRBJ1-1, with a possible D match to TRBD1 (6 bases). The CDR3 runs to 13 residues. The V and J ends lost 0 bases and 13 bases respectively, with 15 bases between them. CDR1 and CDR2 (germline): MNHEY, SVGAGI. Here the CDR3 reads CASSYSLQGRIFF. Here the CDR3 DNA reads TGTGCCAGCAGTTACTCGTTACAGGGAAGGATTTTCTTT.

Only a few counts were recorded for this clone. This chain links TRBV5-1 with TRBJ2-2, with D possibly matching TRBD1 (5 bases). The V end lost 4 bases, the J end lost 1 base, and 8 bases lay between the germline ends. Germline V gene sequence: CDR1 SGHRS, CDR2 YFSETQ. This CDR3 spans 14 amino acids. The CDR3 DNA follows: TGCGCCAGCAGCCGAGACAGGAACACCGGGGAGCTGTTTTTT. It specifies CASSRDRNTGELFF.

The genes are TRBV6-5 and TRBJ2-7; maybe TRBD1 (6 bases). Trimming shortened V by 6 bases and J by 4 bases, and 16 bases separated the two germline ends. CDR3 length equals 14 residues. CDR1 and CDR2 from the germline V gene are MNHEY and SVGAGI. CDR3 in DNA: TGTGCCAGCAGATTAGGGACACCTGATTACGAGCAGTACTTC. It yields the protein CASRLGTPDYEQYF.

The chain couples TRBV19 to TRBJ1-4, with TRBD1 matching 7 bases. Germline V gene lookup returns CDR1 LNHDA and CDR2 SQIVND (reference sequence). The CDR3 has 13 amino acids. Trimming took 7 bases from V and 3 from J; bases not matched to a gene: 2. CDR3 sequence: CASTGTANEKLFF. CDR3 DNA sequence: TGTGCCAGTACCGGGACAGCTAATGAAAAACTGTTTTTT.